The TCR beta chain under discussion was sequenced for a study of shared T cell receptors in the human thymus. Profiling relied on immunoSEQ multiplex PCR, and the TCRdb table lists in-frame clones only, not all of them. The data contain some 760,000 clones, approximately 83% of them singletons. Deletions cut 3 bases from V and 4 bases from J, with 30 bases between. Germline CDR1 reads KGHSH; CDR2 reads LQKENI. CDR3 length: 20 residues. This same sample was also taken into another study, of human thymus T cells. That paper adds: The donors were infants in Finland with congenital heart defects, otherwise immunologically healthy. Corrective heart surgery yielded the resections from which the thymus tissue came.

The chain joins TRBV18 to TRBJ1-2; tentatively, D is TRBD1 (5 bases). The clonotype comes from a girl under three years old with a congenital heart defect. Sequencing was carried out using thymocytes. This CDR3 reads CASSPTGTRLCSPGVYGYTF. In DNA, the CDR3 is TGTGCCAGCTCACCGACCGGGACTCGCCTATGTTCCCCTGGGGTCTATGGCTACACCTTC.